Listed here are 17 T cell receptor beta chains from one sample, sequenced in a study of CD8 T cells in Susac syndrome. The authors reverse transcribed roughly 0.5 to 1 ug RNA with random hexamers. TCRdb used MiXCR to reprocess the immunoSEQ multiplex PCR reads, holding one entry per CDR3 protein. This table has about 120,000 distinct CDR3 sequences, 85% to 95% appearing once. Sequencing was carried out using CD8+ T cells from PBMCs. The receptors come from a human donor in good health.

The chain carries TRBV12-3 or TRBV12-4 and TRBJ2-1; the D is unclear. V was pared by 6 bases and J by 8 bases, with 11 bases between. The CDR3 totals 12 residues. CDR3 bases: TGTGCCAGCAGCCTGGGATTCTATGAGCAGTTCTTC. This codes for CASSLGFYEQFF.

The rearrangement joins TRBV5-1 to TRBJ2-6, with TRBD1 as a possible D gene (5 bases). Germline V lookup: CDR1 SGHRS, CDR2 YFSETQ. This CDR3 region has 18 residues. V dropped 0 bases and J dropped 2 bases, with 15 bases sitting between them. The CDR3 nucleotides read TGCGCCAGCAGCTTGGCTGGGAAGGGGCCTCCTGGGGCCAACGTCCTGACTTTC. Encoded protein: CASSLAGKGPPGANVLTF.

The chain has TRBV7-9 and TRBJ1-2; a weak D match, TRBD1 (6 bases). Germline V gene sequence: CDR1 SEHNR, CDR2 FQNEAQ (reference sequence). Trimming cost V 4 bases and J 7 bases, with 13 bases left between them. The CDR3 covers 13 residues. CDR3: CASSSKQGSGYTF. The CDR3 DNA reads TGTGCCAGCAGCTCCAAACAGGGTTCTGGCTACACCTTC.

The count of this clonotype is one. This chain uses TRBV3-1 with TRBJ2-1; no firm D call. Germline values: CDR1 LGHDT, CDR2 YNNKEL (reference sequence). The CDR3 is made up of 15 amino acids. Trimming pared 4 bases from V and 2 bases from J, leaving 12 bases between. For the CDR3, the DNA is TGTGCCAGCAGCCGAGGCGTCAGCGCCTACAATGAGCAGTTCTTC. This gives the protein CASSRGVSAYNEQFF.

CDR3 nucleotide sequence: TGCAGCGTTGTCGTCGGGACAGCTAGCAATCAGCCCCAGCATTTT. Encoded protein: CSVVVGTASNQPQHF. The chain links TRBV29-1 to TRBJ1-5; 7 nucleotides match TRBD1. With 4 bases clipped from V and 0 bases from J, the junction kept 6 bases outside the gene matches. Germline CDR1 reads SQVTM; CDR2 reads ANQGSEA. The CDR3 contains 15 residues.

The CDR3 region is CSAPGDSSYEQYF. CDR3 DNA: TGCAGTGCTCCCGGGGACTCTTCCTACGAGCAGTACTTC. The chain has TRBV20-1 and TRBJ2-7; tentative D call: TRBD2 (6 bases). Trimming cost V 5 bases and J 1 base, with 12 bases left between them. Germline V lookup: CDR1 DFQATT, CDR2 SNEGSKA (reference sequence). This CDR3 region has 13 residues.

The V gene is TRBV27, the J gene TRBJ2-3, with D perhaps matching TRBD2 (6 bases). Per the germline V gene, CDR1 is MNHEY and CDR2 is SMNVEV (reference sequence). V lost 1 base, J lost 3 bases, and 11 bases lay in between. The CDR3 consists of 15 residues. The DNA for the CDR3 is TGTGCCAGCAGTTTATTCCGCGGAGGGACAGATACGCAGTATTTT. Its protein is CASSLFRGGTDTQYF.

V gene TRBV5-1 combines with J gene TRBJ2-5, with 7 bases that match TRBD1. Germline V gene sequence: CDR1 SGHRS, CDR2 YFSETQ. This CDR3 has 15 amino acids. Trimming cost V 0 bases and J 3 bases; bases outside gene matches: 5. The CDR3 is CASSLEGQLEETQYF. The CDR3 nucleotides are TGCGCCAGCAGCTTGGAGGGACAGTTAGAAGAGACCCAGTACTTC.

The CDR3 loop reads CASSLGSSYNSPLHF. CDR3 DNA sequence: TGTGCCAGCAGCTTGGGGAGCTCCTATAATTCACCCCTCCACTTT. J is TRBJ1-6 and V is TRBV7-2; D call uncertain. This CDR3 comprises 15 residues. Germline CDR1 reads SGHTA; CDR2 reads FQGNSA. The V and J ends lost 3 bases and 0 bases respectively, with 6 bases between them. Supplemented by reference TRBV7-2 and TRBJ1-6, the full variable domain reads GAGVSQSPSNKVTEKGKDVELRCDPISGHTALYWYRQSLGQGLEFLIYFQGNSAPDKSGLPSDRFSAERTGGSVSTLTIQRTQQEDSAVYLCASSLGSSYNSPLHFGNGTRLTVT.

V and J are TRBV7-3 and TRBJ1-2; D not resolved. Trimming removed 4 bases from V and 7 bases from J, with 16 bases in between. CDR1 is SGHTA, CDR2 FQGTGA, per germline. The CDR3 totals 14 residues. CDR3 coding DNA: TGTGCCAGCAGCTCACAACCGGGTTTTGGTGGCTACACCTTC. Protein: CASSSQPGFGGYTF.

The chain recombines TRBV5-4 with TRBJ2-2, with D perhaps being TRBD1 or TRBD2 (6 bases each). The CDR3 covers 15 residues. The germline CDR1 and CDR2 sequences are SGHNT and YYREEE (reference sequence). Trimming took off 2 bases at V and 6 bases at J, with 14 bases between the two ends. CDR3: CASSFTGSGAGELFF. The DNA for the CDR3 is TGTGCCAGCAGCTTCACAGGGTCGGGAGCCGGGGAGCTGTTTTTT.

Here the CDR3 DNA reads TGTGCCAGCAGTCGATCGCGGTGGGACAGGGTGGTGGACACTGAAGCTTTCTTT. Its translation: CASSRSRWDRVVDTEAFF. The chain joins TRBV6-2 or TRBV6-3 to TRBJ1-1; 9 bases map to TRBD1. The CDR3 is 18 amino acids. The V gene's germline CDR1 is MNHEY and CDR2 SVGEGT. With V trimmed by 5 bases and J by 3 bases, 16 bases remained unmatched.

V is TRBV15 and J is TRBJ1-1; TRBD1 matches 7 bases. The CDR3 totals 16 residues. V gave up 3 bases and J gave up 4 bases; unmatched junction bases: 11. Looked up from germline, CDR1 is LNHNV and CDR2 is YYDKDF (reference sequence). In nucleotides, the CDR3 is TGTGCCACCAGCAGCGAGAGACAGGGTAGTATCACTGAAGCTTTCTTT. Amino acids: CATSSERQGSITEAFF.

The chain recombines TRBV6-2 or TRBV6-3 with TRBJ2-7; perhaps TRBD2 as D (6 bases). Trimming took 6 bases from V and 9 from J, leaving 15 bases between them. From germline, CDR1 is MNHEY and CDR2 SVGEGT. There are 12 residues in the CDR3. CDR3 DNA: TGTGCCAGCAGCGGGGGAGGTCCTTGGCAGTACTTC. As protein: CASSGGGPWQYF.

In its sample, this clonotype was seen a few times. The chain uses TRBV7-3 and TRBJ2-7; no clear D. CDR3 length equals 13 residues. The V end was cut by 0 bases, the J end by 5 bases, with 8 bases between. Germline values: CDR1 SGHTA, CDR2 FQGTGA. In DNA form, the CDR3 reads TGTGCCAGCAGCTTAACCTCTGGGGACGAGCAGTACTTC. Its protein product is CASSLTSGDEQYF.

CDR3 region: CASVLSLNTEAFF. CDR3 DNA: TGTGCCAGCGTTTTATCCTTGAACACTGAAGCTTTCTTT. The rearrangement uses TRBV11-1 and TRBJ1-1; D gene ambiguous. V was trimmed by 8 bases and J by 0 bases, leaving 10 bases between them. Per the germline V gene, CDR1 is SGHAT and CDR2 is FQDESV (reference sequence). This CDR3 has 13 amino acids.

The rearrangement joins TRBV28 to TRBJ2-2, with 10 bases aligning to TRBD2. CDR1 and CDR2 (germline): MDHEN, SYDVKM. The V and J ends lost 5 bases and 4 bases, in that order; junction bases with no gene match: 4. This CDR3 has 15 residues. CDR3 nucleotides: TGTGCCAGCAGTCTGTTAGCGGGAGGCACCGGGGAGCTGTTTTTT. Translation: CASSLLAGGTGELFF. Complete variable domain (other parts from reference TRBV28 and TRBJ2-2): DVKVTQSSRYLVKRTGEKVFLECVQDMDHENMFWYRQDPGLGLRLIYFSYDVKMKEKGDIPEGYSVSREKKERFSLILESASTNQTSMYLCASSLLAGGTGELFFGEGSRLTVL.